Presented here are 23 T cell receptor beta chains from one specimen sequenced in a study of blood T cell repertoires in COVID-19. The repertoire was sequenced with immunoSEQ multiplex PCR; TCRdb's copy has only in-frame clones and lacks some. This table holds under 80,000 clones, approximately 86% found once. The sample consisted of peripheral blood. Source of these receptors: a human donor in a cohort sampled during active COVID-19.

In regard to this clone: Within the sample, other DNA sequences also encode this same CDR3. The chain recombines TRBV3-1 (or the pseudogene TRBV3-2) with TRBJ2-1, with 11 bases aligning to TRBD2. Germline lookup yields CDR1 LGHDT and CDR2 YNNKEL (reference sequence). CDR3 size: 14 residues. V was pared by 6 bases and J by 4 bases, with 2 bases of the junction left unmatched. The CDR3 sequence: CASRGTSGYNEQFF. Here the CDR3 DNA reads TGTGCCAGCAGGGGGACTAGCGGATACAATGAGCAGTTCTTC.

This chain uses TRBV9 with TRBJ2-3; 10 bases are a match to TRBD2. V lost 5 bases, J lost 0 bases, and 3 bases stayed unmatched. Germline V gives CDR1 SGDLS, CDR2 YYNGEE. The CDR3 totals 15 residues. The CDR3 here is CASSRTSGSTDTQYF. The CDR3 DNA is TGTGCCAGCAGTCGGACTAGCGGTAGCACAGATACGCAGTATTTT.

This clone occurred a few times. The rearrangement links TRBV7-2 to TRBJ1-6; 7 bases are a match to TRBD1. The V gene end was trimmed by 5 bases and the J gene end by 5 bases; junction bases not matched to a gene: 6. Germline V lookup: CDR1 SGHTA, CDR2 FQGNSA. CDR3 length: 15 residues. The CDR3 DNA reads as TGTGCCAGCAGCCCACGGACAGGCGATAATTCACCCCTCCACTTT. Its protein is CASSPRTGDNSPLHF.

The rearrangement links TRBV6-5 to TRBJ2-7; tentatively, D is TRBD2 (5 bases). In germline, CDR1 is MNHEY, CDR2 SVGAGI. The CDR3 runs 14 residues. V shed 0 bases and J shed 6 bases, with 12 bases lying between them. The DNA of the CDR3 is TGTGCCAGCAGTTACTCGTTTTACGAGGGCGAGCAGTACTTC. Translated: CASSYSFYEGEQYF.

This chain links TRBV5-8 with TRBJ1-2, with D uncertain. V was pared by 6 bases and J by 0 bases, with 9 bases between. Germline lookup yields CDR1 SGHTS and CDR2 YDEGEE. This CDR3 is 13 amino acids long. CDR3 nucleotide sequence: TGTGCCAGCAACTACGAGTCTAACTATGGCTACACCTTC. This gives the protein CASNYESNYGYTF.

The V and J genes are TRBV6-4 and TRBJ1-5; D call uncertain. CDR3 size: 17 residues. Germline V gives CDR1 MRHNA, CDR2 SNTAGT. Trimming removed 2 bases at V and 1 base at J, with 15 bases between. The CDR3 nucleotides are TGTGCCAGCAGTGACCCAAGAACAACGTACAGCAATCAGCCCCAGCATTTT. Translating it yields CASSDPRTTYSNQPQHF.

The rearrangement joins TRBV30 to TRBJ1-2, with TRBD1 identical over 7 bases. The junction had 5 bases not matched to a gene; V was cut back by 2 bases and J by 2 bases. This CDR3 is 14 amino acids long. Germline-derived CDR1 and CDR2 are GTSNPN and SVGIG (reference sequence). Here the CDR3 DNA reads TGTGCCTGGAGTCGGGACAGCGGCAACTATGGCTACACCTTC. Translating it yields CAWSRDSGNYGYTF.

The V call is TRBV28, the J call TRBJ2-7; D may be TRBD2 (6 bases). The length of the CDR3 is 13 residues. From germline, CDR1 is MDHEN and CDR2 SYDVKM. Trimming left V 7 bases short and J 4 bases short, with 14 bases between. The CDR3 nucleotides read TGTGCCAGCAATTCGGCAGGGAGGTACGAGCAGTACTTC. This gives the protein CASNSAGRYEQYF.

In nucleotides, the CDR3 is TGTGCCAGCAGTGAGGTAACAGGTTATCAGCCCCAGCATTTT. Encoded protein: CASSEVTGYQPQHF. This chain joins TRBV2 and TRBJ1-5, with D perhaps TRBD1 (5 bases). V was trimmed by 3 bases and J by 5 bases, leaving 11 bases between them. Per germline, CDR1 SNHLY and CDR2 FYNNEI. The length of the CDR3 is 14 residues.

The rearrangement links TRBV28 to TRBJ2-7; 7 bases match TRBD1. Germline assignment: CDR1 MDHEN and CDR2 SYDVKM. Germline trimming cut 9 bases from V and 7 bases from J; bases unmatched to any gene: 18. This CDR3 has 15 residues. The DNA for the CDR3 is TGTGCCAGTAGACCGCCGGGACAGCTAGCTGTAGAGCAGTACTTC. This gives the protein CASRPPGQLAVEQYF.

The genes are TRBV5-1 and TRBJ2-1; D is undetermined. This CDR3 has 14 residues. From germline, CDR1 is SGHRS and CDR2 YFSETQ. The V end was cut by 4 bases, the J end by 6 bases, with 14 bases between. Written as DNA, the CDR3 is TGCGCCAGCAGCGTGGGATCTTTGAGCAATGAGCAGTTCTTC. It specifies CASSVGSLSNEQFF.

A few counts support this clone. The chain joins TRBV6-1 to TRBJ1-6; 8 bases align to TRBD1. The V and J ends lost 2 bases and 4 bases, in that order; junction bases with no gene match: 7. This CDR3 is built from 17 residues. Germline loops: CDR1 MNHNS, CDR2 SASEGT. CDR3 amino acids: CASSEIGQGDYNSPLHF. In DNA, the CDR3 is TGTGCCAGCAGTGAAATCGGACAGGGCGATTATAATTCACCCCTCCACTTT.

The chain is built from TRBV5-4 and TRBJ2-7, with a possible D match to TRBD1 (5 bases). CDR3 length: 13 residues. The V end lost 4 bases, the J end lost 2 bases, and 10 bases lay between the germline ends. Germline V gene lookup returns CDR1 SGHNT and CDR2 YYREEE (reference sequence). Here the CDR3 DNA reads TGTGCCAGCAGCCTGGGGCCAACCTACGAGCAGTACTTC. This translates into CASSLGPTYEQYF.

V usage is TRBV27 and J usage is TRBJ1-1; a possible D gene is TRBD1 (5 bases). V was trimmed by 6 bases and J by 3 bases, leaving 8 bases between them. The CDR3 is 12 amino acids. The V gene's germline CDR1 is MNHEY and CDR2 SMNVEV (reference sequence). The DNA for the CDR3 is TGTGCCAGCAGCCGGGGGTACACTGAAGCTTTCTTT. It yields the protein CASSRGYTEAFF.

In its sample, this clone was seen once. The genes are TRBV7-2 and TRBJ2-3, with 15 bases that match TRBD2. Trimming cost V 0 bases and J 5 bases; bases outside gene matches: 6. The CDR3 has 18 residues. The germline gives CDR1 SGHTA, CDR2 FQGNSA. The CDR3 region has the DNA TGTGCCAGCAGCTTAGCCCCGAGGACTAGCGGGAGGGAAGATACGCAGTATTTT. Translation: CASSLAPRTSGREDTQYF.

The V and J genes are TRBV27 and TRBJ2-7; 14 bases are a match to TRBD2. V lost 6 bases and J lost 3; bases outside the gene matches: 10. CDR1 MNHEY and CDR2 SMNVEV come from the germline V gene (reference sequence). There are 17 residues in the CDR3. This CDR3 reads CASSKGLAGVLDYEQYF. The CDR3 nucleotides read TGTGCCAGCAGCAAGGGACTAGCGGGAGTTTTGGACTACGAGCAGTACTTC.

In DNA form, the CDR3 reads TGTGCCAGTAGTAGTAGGGGGACGAACTATGGCTACACCTTC. The encoded protein is CASSSRGTNYGYTF. The gene calls are TRBV19 and TRBJ1-2; a weak D match, TRBD1 (6 bases). Germline CDR1 is LNHDA and CDR2 is SQIVND (reference sequence). The V end was cut by 4 bases, the J end by 2 bases, with 11 bases between. The CDR3 spans 14 residues.

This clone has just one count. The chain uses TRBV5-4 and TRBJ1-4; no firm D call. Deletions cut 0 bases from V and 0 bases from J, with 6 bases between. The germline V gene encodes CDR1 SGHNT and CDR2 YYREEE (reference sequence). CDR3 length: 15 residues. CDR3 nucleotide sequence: TGTGCCAGCAGCTTGGCCGGGACAACTAATGAAAAACTGTTTTTT. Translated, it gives CASSLAGTTNEKLFF.

The CDR3 nucleotides are TGTGCCAGCAGCTTGGGTCCCGGGACAGGGGGTTACGAGCAGTACTTC. It specifies CASSLGPGTGGYEQYF. This chain links TRBV28 with TRBJ2-7, with TRBD1 matching 11 bases. Per the germline V gene, CDR1 is MDHEN and CDR2 is SYDVKM. The CDR3 is 16 residues long. The trim removed 6 bases at V and 4 bases at J, leaving 11 bases unmatched.

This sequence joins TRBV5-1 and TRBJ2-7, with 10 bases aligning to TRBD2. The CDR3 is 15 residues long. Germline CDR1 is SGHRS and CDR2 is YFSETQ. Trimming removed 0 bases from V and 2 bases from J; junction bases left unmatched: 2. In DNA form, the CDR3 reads TGCGCCAGCAGCTTGGCTAGCGGGAGCCCCTACGAGCAGTACTTC. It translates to CASSLASGSPYEQYF.

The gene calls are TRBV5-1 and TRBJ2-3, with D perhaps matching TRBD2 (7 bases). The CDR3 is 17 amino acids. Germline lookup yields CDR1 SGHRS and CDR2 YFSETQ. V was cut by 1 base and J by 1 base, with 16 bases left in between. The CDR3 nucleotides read TGCGCCAGCAGCTTGAAGGGGGGCGGGAGCGGCACAGATACGCAGTATTTT. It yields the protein CASSLKGGGSGTDTQYF.

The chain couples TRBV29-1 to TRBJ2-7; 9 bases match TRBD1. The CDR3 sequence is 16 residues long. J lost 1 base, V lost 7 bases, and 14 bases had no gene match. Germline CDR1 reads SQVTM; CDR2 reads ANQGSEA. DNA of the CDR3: TGCAGCGCCCTACCCGCTACGGGACAGGGTTCCTACGAGCAGTACTTC. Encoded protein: CSALPATGQGSYEQYF.

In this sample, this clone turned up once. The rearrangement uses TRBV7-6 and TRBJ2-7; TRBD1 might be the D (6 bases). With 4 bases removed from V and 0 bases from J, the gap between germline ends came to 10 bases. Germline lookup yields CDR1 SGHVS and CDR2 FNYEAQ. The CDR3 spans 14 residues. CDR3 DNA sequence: TGTGCCAGCAGCTACCCGGACAGCTCCTACGAGCAGTACTTC. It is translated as CASSYPDSSYEQYF.